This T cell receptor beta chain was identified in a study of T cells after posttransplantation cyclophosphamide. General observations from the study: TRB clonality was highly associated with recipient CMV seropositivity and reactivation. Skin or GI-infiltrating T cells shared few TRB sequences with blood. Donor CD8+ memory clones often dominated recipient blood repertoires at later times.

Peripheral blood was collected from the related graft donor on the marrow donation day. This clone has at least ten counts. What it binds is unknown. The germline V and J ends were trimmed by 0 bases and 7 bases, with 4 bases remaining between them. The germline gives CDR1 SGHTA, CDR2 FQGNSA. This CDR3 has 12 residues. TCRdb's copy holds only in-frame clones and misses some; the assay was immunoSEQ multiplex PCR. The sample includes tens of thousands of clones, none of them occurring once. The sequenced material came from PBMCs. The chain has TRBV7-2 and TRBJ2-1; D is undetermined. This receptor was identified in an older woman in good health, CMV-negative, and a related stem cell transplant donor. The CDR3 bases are TGTGCCAGCAGCTTAGCGTATAATGAGCAGTTCTTC. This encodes CASSLAYNEQFF.